These T cell receptor beta chains were read from a single sample in a study of cytomegalovirus exposure and HLA in healthy donors. Produced via immunoSEQ multiplex PCR; TCRdb's table is partial and in-frame only. The repertoire holds more than 95,000 clones, with around 15% as singletons. The sample was PBMCs. These receptors all stem from a female donor in good health and CMV-seronegative. Both conserved end residues are part of each CDR3. The D gene is left open where the match is weak. Clone size, where shown, is once, few, many, or a class for clones that have expanded.

few	.	TRBJ2-3	TRBV6-5	CASSRGGTDTQYF	TGTGCCAGCTCCAGGGGTGGCACAGATACGCAGTATTTT
.	.	TRBJ1-1	TRBV30	CAWSEQGWTEAFF	TGTGCCTGGAGTGAACAGGGTTGGACTGAAGCTTTCTTT
.	.	TRBJ2-7	TRBV7-3	CASSSQGGPYEQYF	TGTGCCAGCAGCTCGCAGGGTGGCCCCTACGAGCAGTACTTC
few	.	TRBJ2-7	TRBV28	CASSLVYSEQYF	TGTGCCAGCAGTTTAGTCTATTCCGAGCAGTACTTC
.	.	TRBJ2-3	TRBV11-2	CASSLFYTSTDTQYF	TGTGCCAGCAGCTTGTTCTATACGAGCACAGATACGCAGTATTTT
.	.	TRBJ2-7	TRBV29-1	CSVETVYEQYF	TGCAGCGTTGAGACAGTCTACGAGCAGTACTTC
.	TRBD2	TRBJ2-3	TRBV29-1	CSVVLVGRKNTDTQYF	TGCAGCGTTGTTCTTGTCGGGAGGAAGAACACAGATACGCAGTATTTT
few	TRBD2	TRBJ2-7	TRBV5-1	CASSSETSGYEQYF	TGCGCCAGCAGCTCTGAGACTAGCGGATACGAGCAGTACTTC
few	TRBD2	TRBJ2-5	TRBV7-2	CASSFTIASGGAQYF	TGTGCCAGCAGCTTCACGATAGCTAGTGGGGGGGCCCAGTACTTC
few	.	TRBJ1-4	TRBV5-6	CASSLRGGPNEKLFF	TGTGCCAGCAGCTTACGAGGGGGACCTAATGAAAAACTGTTTTTT
few	.	TRBJ1-5	TRBV29-1	CSALNQPQHF	TGCAGCGCTCTTAATCAGCCCCAGCATTTT
few	TRBD1	TRBJ1-3	TRBV9	CASSVGSWDRGNTIYF	TGTGCCAGCAGCGTAGGGTCGTGGGACAGAGGAAACACCATATATTTT
.	TRBD1	TRBJ1-2	TRBV2	CASLKTEAGTDGYTF	TGTGCCAGCCTTAAAACCGAGGCTGGGACAGATGGCTACACCTTC
.	.	TRBJ2-7	TRBV7-6	CASSPGKVTYEQYF	TGTGCCAGCAGCCCGGGGAAGGTAACCTACGAGCAGTACTTC
few	.	TRBJ1-5	TRBV5-8	CASSPAPGSNQPQHF	TGTGCCAGCAGTCCGGCCCCGGGAAGCAATCAGCCCCAGCATTTT
.	TRBD2	TRBJ2-3	TRBV9	CASSFSGGAGADTQYF	TGTGCCAGCAGCTTTAGCGGGGGGGCCGGCGCAGATACGCAGTATTTT
.	TRBD1	TRBJ2-7	TRBV9	CASSVGPQGGSYEQYF	TGTGCCAGCAGCGTAGGACCACAGGGGGGTTCCTACGAGCAGTACTTC
.	TRBD2	TRBJ2-3	TRBV5-1	CASSQGLADVPTDTQYF	TGCGCCAGCAGCCAGGGACTAGCGGACGTCCCCACAGATACGCAGTATTTT
.	TRBD2	TRBJ2-2	TRBV7-2	CASRLAVNTGELFF	TGTGCCAGCAGACTAGCGGTTAACACCGGGGAGCTGTTTTTT
.	TRBD2	TRBJ2-5	TRBV28	CASRLSGSMETQYF	TGTGCCAGCAGGCTTAGCGGGAGTATGGAGACCCAGTACTTC
once	TRBD1	TRBJ2-5	TRBV19	CATRTGSRETQYF	TGTGCCACCAGGACAGGTAGTCGAGAGACCCAGTACTTC
few	TRBD1	TRBJ2-1	TRBV2	CASTPGTGYNEQFF	TGTGCCAGCACCCCCGGGACAGGCTACAATGAGCAGTTCTTC
.	.	TRBJ2-2	TRBV7-9	CASTYGWTVNTGELFF	TGTGCCAGCACCTATGGCTGGACTGTAAACACCGGGGAGCTGTTTTTT
.	.	TRBJ2-7	TRBV25-1	CASSEYAERGEQYF	TGTGCCAGCAGTGAATATGCAGAACGAGGGGAGCAGTACTTC
.	TRBD1	TRBJ1-6	TRBV2	CASSEIAGGDNSPLHF	TGTGCCAGCAGTGAAATTGCAGGGGGCGATAATTCACCCCTCCACTTT
few	TRBD1	TRBJ2-7	TRBV5-1	CASSLLGQGAYEQYF	TGCGCCAGCAGCTTATTGGGACAGGGAGCCTACGAGCAGTACTTC
few	.	TRBJ1-5	TRBV2	CASRDLTVDQPQHF	TGTGCCAGCAGAGACTTGACGGTAGATCAGCCCCAGCATTTT
few	TRBD2	TRBJ2-7	TRBV6-5	CASSYTSANYEQYF	TGTGCCAGCAGTTACACTAGCGCAAACTACGAGCAGTACTTC
.	.	TRBJ1-3	TRBV19	CASSSRRTTGNTIYF	TGTGCCAGTAGTTCTAGACGTACTACTGGAAACACCATATATTTT
few	TRBD1	TRBJ2-3	TRBV29-1	CSVEKTGTDTQYF	TGCAGCGTCGAAAAGACAGGGACAGATACGCAGTATTTT
few	TRBD1	TRBJ2-5	TRBV18	CASSPGTGQETQYF	TGTGCCAGCTCACCGGGGACAGGGCAGGAGACCCAGTACTTC
few	TRBD2	TRBJ2-7	TRBV7-3	CASSLRASGYEQYF	TGTGCCAGCAGCTTAAGGGCTAGCGGGTACGAGCAGTACTTC
few	TRBD1	TRBJ1-4	TRBV27	CASSFRLDRTLPRAEEKLFF	TGTGCCAGCAGTTTCAGGCTGGACAGGACCCTACCCCGGGCCGAGGAAAAACTGTTTTTT
.	TRBD1	TRBJ1-2	TRBV7-2	CASSTDRGYGYTF	TGTGCCAGCAGCACTGACAGGGGCTATGGCTACACCTTC
few	.	TRBJ2-4	TRBV13	CASSPTELAKNIQYF	TGTGCCAGCAGCCCGACAGAGCTAGCCAAAAACATTCAGTACTTC
.	TRBD1	TRBJ1-2	TRBV14	CASSQSPTGNEYGYTF	TGTGCCAGCAGCCAAAGTCCGACAGGGAACGAGTATGGCTACACCTTC
.	TRBD2	TRBJ2-7	TRBV11-2	CASSQTSGVYEQYF	TGTGCCAGCAGCCAGACTAGCGGGGTCTACGAGCAGTACTTC
once	TRBD1	TRBJ2-2	TRBV7-9	CASSQTGTGWTGELFF	TGTGCCAGCAGCCAAACCGGGACAGGGTGGACCGGGGAGCTGTTTTTT
.	.	TRBJ1-4	TRBV5-1	CASSPGQPTNEKLFF	TGCGCCAGCAGCCCTGGACAGCCAACTAATGAAAAACTGTTTTTT
.	TRBD1	TRBJ2-1	TRBV7-8	CASSGHRDRSVNEQFF	TGTGCCAGCAGCGGCCACCGGGACAGAAGCGTTAATGAGCAGTTCTTC
.	TRBD1	TRBJ2-1	TRBV10-3	CAISPLTGGNPYNEQFF	TGTGCCATCAGTCCTCTCACAGGGGGTAATCCATACAATGAGCAGTTCTTC
.	TRBD1	TRBJ2-7	TRBV25-1	CASRPGQGYEQYF	TGTGCCAGTCGTCCGGGACAGGGGTACGAGCAGTACTTC
.	TRBD1	TRBJ1-6	TRBV30	CAWSMDRVTNSPLHF	TGTGCCTGGAGTATGGACAGGGTGACCAATTCACCCCTCCACTTT
.	.	TRBJ2-7	TRBV7-2	CASTPWDKTYEQYF	TGTGCCAGCACTCCTTGGGACAAGACCTACGAGCAGTACTTC
few	TRBD1	TRBJ2-5	TRBV6-5	CASSYGRQGAGETQYF	TGTGCCAGCAGTTACGGCCGACAGGGGGCGGGGGAGACCCAGTACTTC
few	.	TRBJ2-2	TRBV19	CASSLRPTGELFF	TGTGCCAGCTCATTGAGGCCTACCGGGGAGCTGTTTTTT
.	TRBD2	TRBJ2-7	TRBV9	CASSASPGLSYEQYF	TGTGCCAGCAGTGCGAGCCCGGGACTAAGCTACGAGCAGTACTTC
few	TRBD2	TRBJ2-1	TRBV7-2	CASSFLGTSGANEQFF	TGTGCCAGCAGCTTTTTAGGGACTAGCGGGGCCAATGAGCAGTTCTTC
.	TRBD1	TRBJ1-5	TRBV28	CASLTRDRANQPQHF	TGTGCCAGCTTAACCAGGGACAGGGCAAATCAGCCCCAGCATTTT